Sequencing of this TCR beta chain was carried out in a study of blood T cells in healthy people across ages. Germline V gene data show CDR1 as KGHSH and CDR2 as LQKENI. The CDR3 length is 13 residues. V lost 11 bases and J lost 8, with 16 bases in between. This clonotype has a handful of counts. Alongside a J-beta primer mix, a sample-barcoded 5' primer served in a second PCR lasting roughly 7 to 11 cycles. MiXCR, run by TCRdb on the 5' RACE reads, gives a single entry per CDR3 protein. Among approximately 810,000 distinct CDR3 sequences listed, more than 25% were seen once. The sample comprised blood. The rearrangement uses TRBV18 and TRBJ1-6, with unresolved D. The TCR sequence derives from a woman of 80 years or more in good health. The CDR3 spells CASEGGDHSPLHF. In nucleotides, the CDR3 is TGTGCCTCCGAGGGAGGTGACCATTCACCCCTCCACTTT.